A selection of T cell receptor beta chains follows, all from one sample in a study of T-cell reconstitution after alpha-beta-depleted transplantation in children. TCRdb reanalysed the PCR reads using MiXCR and keeps one entry per CDR3 protein. The table records some 530,000 distinct CDR3 sequences, about 12% of them present only once. The sequenced sample was PBMCs from the stem cell graft donor, obtained from the stem cell graft. These receptors were taken from a human donor who donated a stem cell graft to a child with combined immunodeficiency. CDR3s include the opening cysteine and the closing phenylalanine or tryptophan. A D gene is named only where the DNA matches it firmly. The size field is filled for only some rows; it gives once, few, many or a size class.

d_call	cdr3_length	j_call	clone_size	v_call	cdr3_nt	cdr3_aa
TRBD2	17	TRBJ2-7	few	TRBV11-2	TGTGCCAGCAGCGAACCTACTAGCGGGAGTATATCCTACGAGCAGTACTTC	CASSEPTSGSISYEQYF
.	15	TRBJ1-2	.	TRBV12-3/TRBV12-4	TGTGCCAGCAGTCTAGTGGGATATACGGACTATGGCTACACCTTC	CASSLVGYTDYGYTF
TRBD2	18	TRBJ2-7	few	TRBV6-1	TGTGCCAGCAGGCCTAGCGGGAGTCCCTCTTACCTCTCCTACGAGCAGTACTTC	CASRPSGSPSYLSYEQYF
.	13	TRBJ2-7	many	TRBV12-3/TRBV12-4	TGTGCCAGCAGTTTTTCAGGGGCGAGAGAGCAGTACTTC	CASSFSGAREQYF
.	19	TRBJ2-2	.	TRBV30	TGTGCCTGGAGTGTACGGTTTAGGTGGGACGGTTGGAACACCGGGGAGCTGTTTTTT	CAWSVRFRWDGWNTGELFF
.	12	TRBJ2-1	few	TRBV20-1	TGCAGTGCCGGGTCCGGGGGCAGTGAGCAGTTCTTC	CSAGSGGSEQFF
TRBD1	16	TRBJ1-3	many	TRBV6-5	TGTGCCAGCAGCAACTACGTTGACAGGGAGGGAAACACCATATATTTT	CASSNYVDREGNTIYF
.	16	TRBJ2-7	many	TRBV6-5	TGTGCCAGCAGCCCCAGTCCGTTTGCCTACTCCTACGAGCAGTACTTC	CASSPSPFAYSYEQYF
.	15	TRBJ1-2	.	TRBV5-1	TGCGCCAGCAGCTTGGATTTAGGGGAAGCGAATGGCTACACCTTC	CASSLDLGEANGYTF
.	14	TRBJ2-3	many	TRBV7-2	TGTGCCAGCAGTTCCGGGTCCCTCACAGATACGCAGTATTTT	CASSSGSLTDTQYF
.	15	TRBJ2-7	few	TRBV20-1	TGCAGTGCGAGCCCGCCGACAGCCCAAGACTACGAGCAGTACTTC	CSASPPTAQDYEQYF
TRBD1	15	TRBJ1-2	few	TRBV7-2	TGTGCCAGCAGCTCCGGGACAGGGGGTTACTATGGCTACACCTTC	CASSSGTGGYYGYTF
.	14	TRBJ2-1	many	TRBV9	TGTGCCAGCAGCGACCGGGACTTATACAATGAGCAGTTCTTC	CASSDRDLYNEQFF
TRBD2	13	TRBJ2-3	few	TRBV3-1	TGTGCCAGCGGTTCGGGGGGGGTAGATACGCAGTATTTT	CASGSGGVDTQYF
.	15	TRBJ2-2	.	TRBV24-1	TGTGCCACGAGAGACATGGAATCGGACACCGGGGAGCTGTTTTTT	CATRDMESDTGELFF
TRBD1	16	TRBJ2-7	.	TRBV28	TGTGCCAGCAGTCCATACCGGGACAGCCTTTTCTACGAGCAGTACTTC	CASSPYRDSLFYEQYF
TRBD1	16	TRBJ2-3	.	TRBV28	TGTGCCAGCAGTTTTGGGACAGGGGGCGACACAGATACGCAGTATTTT	CASSFGTGGDTDTQYF
TRBD2	18	TRBJ2-5	.	TRBV11-2	TGTGCCAGCAGCCCGCTAGCGGGTCTAGGGGGATCGAGCGCGACCCAGTACTTC	CASSPLAGLGGSSATQYF
.	12	TRBJ2-7	few	TRBV30	TGTGCCTGGAGTGTCATTCGGCGCGAGCAGTACTTC	CAWSVIRREQYF
.	15	TRBJ2-7	.	TRBV5-1	TGCGCCAGCAGCTTGGTTTTGGAGCGTCCCTACGAGCAGTACTTC	CASSLVLERPYEQYF
TRBD2	18	TRBJ2-3	many	TRBV5-1	TGCGCCAGCAGCTTGAAAAGGGCTAGCGGGCCAAGCACAGATACGCAGTATTTT	CASSLKRASGPSTDTQYF
TRBD2	16	TRBJ2-2	.	TRBV20-1	TGCAGTGCTGCCGGGACTAGCGGGATTAACACCGGGGAGCTGTTTTTT	CSAAGTSGINTGELFF
.	13	TRBJ2-7	few	TRBV9	TGTGCCAGCAGCACTCCCGGGACCTACGAGCAGTACTTC	CASSTPGTYEQYF
.	15	TRBJ2-7	.	TRBV12-3/TRBV12-4	TGTGCCAGCAGTTCTAATCGGGACGGCACCTACGAGCAGTACTTC	CASSSNRDGTYEQYF
.	13	TRBJ2-3	few	TRBV6-6	TGTGCCAGCATCCGGGCGGGGACAGATACGCAGTATTTT	CASIRAGTDTQYF
TRBD1	14	TRBJ1-6	many	TRBV12-3/TRBV12-4	TGTGCCAGCAGTTGGAGACAGGGGAATTCACCCCTCCACTTT	CASSWRQGNSPLHF
.	15	TRBJ1-4	few	TRBV6-2/TRBV6-3	TGTGCCAGCAGTTACTCAGGCCGGATTAATGAAAAACTGTTTTTT	CASSYSGRINEKLFF